The clone carrying this T cell receptor (beta chain) was found a few times. Germline V gene lookup returns CDR1 MRHNA and CDR2 SNTAGT. V lost 9 bases and J 4 bases, leaving 14 bases between the germline ends. The CDR3 is 13 residues long. TCRdb used MiXCR to reprocess the RT-PCR reads, holding one entry per CDR3 protein. The sample includes hundreds of thousands of distinct CDR3 sequences, 13% to 15% of them seen just once. This chain connects TRBV6-4 to TRBJ2-3, with D perhaps TRBD1 (6 bases). This receptor was obtained from a female donor in good health, serving as a healthy control. Sequences were obtained from memory CD4+ T cells from blood. CDR3 sequence reads: CASSGQPADTQYF. CDR3 in DNA: TGTGCCAGTTCCGGACAGCCCGCAGATACGCAGTATTTT.